Listed here are 9 T cell receptor beta chains from one sample, sequenced in a study of blood T cell repertoires in COVID-19. Sequencing used immunoSEQ multiplex PCR; TCRdb keeps in-frame clones, though not all of them. The sample has under 300,000 clones, roughly nine tenths seen once. The sample consisted of PBMCs or T cells enriched from blood (not recorded which). The receptors here all came from a woman in her 50s who had recovered from COVID-19.

V gene TRBV27 combines with J gene TRBJ1-1, with D tentatively TRBD1 (6 bases). This CDR3 contains 15 residues. The germline V gene has CDR1 MNHEY and CDR2 SMNVEV (reference sequence). V lost 6 bases and J lost 2, with 16 bases in between. CDR3 DNA sequence: TGTGCCAGCAGATTCCTGGACAGCCGAAACACTGAAGCTTTCTTT. It is translated as CASRFLDSRNTEAFF.

This clone was seen a few times. V usage is TRBV6-1 and J usage is TRBJ1-6, with 12 bases fitting TRBD1. Looked up from germline, CDR1 is MNHNS and CDR2 is SASEGT. The trim removed 0 bases at V and 9 bases at J, leaving 0 bases unmatched. The CDR3 contains 15 residues. CDR3 amino acids: CASSEAGQGASPLHF. The CDR3 DNA reads TGTGCCAGCAGTGAAGCGGGACAGGGGGCTTCACCCCTCCACTTT.

The chain has TRBV25-1 and TRBJ1-2, with a weak D call TRBD1 (6 bases). The V gene lost 1 base and the J gene lost 4 bases, with 19 bases spanning the gap. The CDR3 has 17 residues. The germline gives CDR1 MGHDK, CDR2 SYGVNS. This chain's CDR3 is CASSESPGVDPSYGYTF. The CDR3 DNA sequence: TGTGCCAGCAGTGAATCCCCAGGGGTAGATCCGTCCTATGGCTACACCTTC.

The chain uses TRBV28 and TRBJ2-7; D possibly corresponds to TRBD1 (6 bases). Between the trimmed V and J ends, which lost 8 bases and 1 base, there was a span of 15 bases. This CDR3 has 14 residues. In germline, CDR1 is MDHEN, CDR2 SYDVKM. The CDR3 DNA is TGTGCCAGCGTACGGCAGGGGTTTTCCTACGAGCAGTACTTC. It yields the protein CASVRQGFSYEQYF.

V and J are TRBV5-1 and TRBJ2-3, with TRBD1 matching over 12 bases. Looked up from germline, CDR1 is SGHRS and CDR2 is YFSETQ. This CDR3 comprises 17 residues. V shed 0 bases and J 6 bases; nucleotides not matched to a gene: 8. CDR3 sequence: CASSLAGTGGVFDTQYF. CDR3 coding DNA: TGCGCCAGCAGCTTGGCCGGGACAGGGGGCGTTTTCGATACGCAGTATTTT.

V and J are TRBV27 and TRBJ1-1; TRBD1 agrees at 9 bases. CDR1 and CDR2 (germline): MNHEY, SMNVEV (reference sequence). The V segment lost 10 bases and the J segment 5 bases; nucleotides outside the gene matches: 17. The CDR3 totals 16 residues. The CDR3, as DNA: TGTGCCACCACCGAGACAGGGGGTCCCCCCAAAACTGAAGCTTTCTTT. Its translation is CATTETGGPPKTEAFF.

CDR3: CASSQDISGGTEAFF. The CDR3 nucleotides read TGCGCCAGCAGCCAAGATATTTCCGGGGGCACTGAAGCTTTCTTT. The V call is TRBV4-3, the J call TRBJ1-1, with a weak D call TRBD1 (5 bases). The CDR3 length is 15 residues. The V gene's germline CDR1 is LGHNA and CDR2 YSLEER. V was clipped by 0 bases and J by 4 bases, with 12 bases between them.

The chain couples TRBV9 to TRBJ2-1, with 8 bases lining up with TRBD2. The germline CDR1 and CDR2 sequences are SGDLS and YYNGEE. The CDR3 covers 15 residues. V gave up 3 bases and J gave up 8 bases; unmatched junction bases: 10. CDR3 bases: TGTGCCAGCAGCGCCGGGACTAGGAGTCTCGATGAGCAGTTCTTC. Encoded protein: CASSAGTRSLDEQFF.

The count of this clone is one. V is TRBV5-6 and J is TRBJ2-2, with 9 bases aligning to TRBD2. This CDR3 comprises 18 residues. Trimming cost V 2 bases and J 6 bases; bases outside gene matches: 14. Germline V gene lookup returns CDR1 SGHDT and CDR2 YYEEEE. The CDR3 nucleotides are TGTGCCAGCAGCTTCAATCCGGCGGGAGGGTTTAGTGCCGGGGAGCTGTTTTTT. Encoded protein: CASSFNPAGGFSAGELFF.